What follows are 3 T cell receptor beta chains derived from one specimen sequenced in a study of control samples from healthy donors and cancer patients. Some clones are missing from TCRdb's copy, which holds only in-frame ones; the method was immunoSEQ multiplex PCR. The sample includes 150,000 to 180,000 clones, about 94% of them seen just once. The specimen was blood. The receptors originated from a man aged 45-65 years in good health.

The chain is built from TRBV27 and TRBJ2-3, with 9 bases fitting TRBD1. Per germline, CDR1 MNHEY and CDR2 SMNVEV (reference sequence). The CDR3 totals 17 residues. V lost 0 bases to trimming and J lost 3 bases; unmatched junction nucleotides: 7. The CDR3 region is CASSLSVGTGWTDTQYF. The CDR3 DNA sequence: TGTGCCAGCAGTTTATCCGTTGGGACAGGGTGGACAGATACGCAGTATTTT.

The V call is TRBV6-5, the J call TRBJ2-1; a weak D match, TRBD1 (5 bases). Per germline, CDR1 MNHEY and CDR2 SVGAGI. The V and J ends lost 8 bases and 2 bases respectively, with 16 bases between them. The CDR3 has 15 amino acids. In DNA, the CDR3 is TGTGCCAGCCGCCTAGGAAGACAGACCTACAATGAGCAGTTCTTC. It yields the protein CASRLGRQTYNEQFF.

The rearrangement joins TRBV7-2 to TRBJ1-1; D gene uncertain. This CDR3 has 11 amino acids. The germline CDR1 and CDR2 sequences are SGHTA and FQGNSA. The V and J ends lost 1 base and 11 bases respectively, with 8 bases between them. The DNA for the CDR3 is TGTGCCAGCAGCTTAGGGGGTTACGCTTTCTTT. This gives the protein CASSLGGYAFF.